This TCR beta chain was observed in a study of blood T cell repertoires in COVID-19. Overall study context: PBMCs, B-cell-depleted T cells, or T cells provided the cDNA or gDNA that made up the material.

Sequencing used immunoSEQ multiplex PCR; TCRdb keeps in-frame clones, though not all of them. In the table there are 250,000 or so clones, around 82% of which are singletons. Enrollees, about 18 to 90 years old, lived in fewer than 25 US areas. Participants' reported clinical history set cohort assignment. This clone was seen just once. The receptor was derived from a woman aged 40 to 49 who had been exposed to COVID-19. The sequencing input was PBMCs or T cells enriched from blood (not recorded which).

The chain's CDR3 is CASRRTSGGADTQYF. The CDR3 DNA is TGCGCCAGCAGGCGGACTAGCGGGGGCGCAGATACGCAGTATTTT. The chain employs TRBV4-1 and TRBJ2-3, with TRBD2 matching over 13 bases. J was trimmed by 4 bases and V by 6 bases; bases with no gene match: 4. The CDR3 is 15 residues long. Germline values: CDR1 MGHRA, CDR2 YSYEKL.